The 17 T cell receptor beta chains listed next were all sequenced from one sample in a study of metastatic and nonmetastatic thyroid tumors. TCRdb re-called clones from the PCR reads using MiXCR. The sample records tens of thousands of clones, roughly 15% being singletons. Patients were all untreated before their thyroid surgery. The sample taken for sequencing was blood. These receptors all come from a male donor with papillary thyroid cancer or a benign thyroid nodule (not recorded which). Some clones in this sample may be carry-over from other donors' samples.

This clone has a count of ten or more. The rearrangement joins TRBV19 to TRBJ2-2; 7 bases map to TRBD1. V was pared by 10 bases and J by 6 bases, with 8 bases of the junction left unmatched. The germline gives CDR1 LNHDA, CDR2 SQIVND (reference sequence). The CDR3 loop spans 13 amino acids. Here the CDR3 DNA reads TGTGCCACCTCGTGGCAGGGGGCCGGGGAGCTGTTTTTT. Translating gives CATSWQGAGELFF.

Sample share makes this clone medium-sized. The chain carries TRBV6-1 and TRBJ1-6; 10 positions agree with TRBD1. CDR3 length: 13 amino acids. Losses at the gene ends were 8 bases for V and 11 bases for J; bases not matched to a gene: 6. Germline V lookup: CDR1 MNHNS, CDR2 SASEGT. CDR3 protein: CASWDRGFTPLHF. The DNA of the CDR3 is TGTGCCAGCTGGGACAGGGGCTTTACACCCCTCCACTTT.

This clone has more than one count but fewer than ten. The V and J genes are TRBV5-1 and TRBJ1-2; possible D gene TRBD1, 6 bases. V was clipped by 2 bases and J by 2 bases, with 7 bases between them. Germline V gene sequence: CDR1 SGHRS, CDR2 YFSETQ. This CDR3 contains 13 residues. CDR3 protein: CASSLGGNYGYTF. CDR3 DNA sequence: TGCGCCAGCAGCTTAGGGGGGAACTATGGCTACACCTTC. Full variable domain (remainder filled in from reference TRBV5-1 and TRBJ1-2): KAGVTQTPRYLIKTRGQQVTLSCSPISGHRSVSWYQQTPGQGLQFLFEYFSETQRNKGNFPGRFSGRQFSNSRSEMNVSTLELGDSALYLCASSLGGNYGYTFGSGTRLTVV.

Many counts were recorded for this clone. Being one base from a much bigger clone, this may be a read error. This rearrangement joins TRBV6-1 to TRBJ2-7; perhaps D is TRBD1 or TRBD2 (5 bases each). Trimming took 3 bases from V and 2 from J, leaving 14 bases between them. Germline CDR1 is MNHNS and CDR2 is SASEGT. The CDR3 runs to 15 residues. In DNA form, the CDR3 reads TGTGCCAGCAGTGACGCGCTGGGGGATCCCTACGAGCAGTACTTC. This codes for CASSDALGDPYEQYF.

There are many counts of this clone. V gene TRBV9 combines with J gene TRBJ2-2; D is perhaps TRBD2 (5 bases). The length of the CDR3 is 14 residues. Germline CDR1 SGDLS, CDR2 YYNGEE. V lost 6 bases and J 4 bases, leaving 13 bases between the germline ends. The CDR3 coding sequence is TGTGCCAGCAAACCAGCGGAGATCACCGGGGAGCTGTTTTTT. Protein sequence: CASKPAEITGELFF. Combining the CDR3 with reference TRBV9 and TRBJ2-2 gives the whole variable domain DSGVTQTPKHLITATGQRVTLRCSPRSGDLSVYWYQQSLDQGLQFLIQYYNGEERAKGNILERFSAQQFPDLHSELNLSSLELGDSALYFCASKPAEITGELFFGEGSRLTVL.

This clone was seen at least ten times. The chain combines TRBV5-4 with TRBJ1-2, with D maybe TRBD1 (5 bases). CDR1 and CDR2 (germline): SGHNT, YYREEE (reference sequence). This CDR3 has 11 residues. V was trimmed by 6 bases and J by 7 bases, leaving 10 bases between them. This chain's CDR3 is CASTSGVGYTF. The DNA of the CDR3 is TGTGCCAGCACTTCGGGGGTTGGCTACACCTTC.

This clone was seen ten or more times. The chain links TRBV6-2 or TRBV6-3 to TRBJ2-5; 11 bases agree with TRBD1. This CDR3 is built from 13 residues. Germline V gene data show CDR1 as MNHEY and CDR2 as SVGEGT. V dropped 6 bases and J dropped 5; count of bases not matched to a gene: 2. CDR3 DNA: TGTGCCAGCAGGGGGACAGGGGGGGAGACCCAGTACTTC. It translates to CASRGTGGETQYF.

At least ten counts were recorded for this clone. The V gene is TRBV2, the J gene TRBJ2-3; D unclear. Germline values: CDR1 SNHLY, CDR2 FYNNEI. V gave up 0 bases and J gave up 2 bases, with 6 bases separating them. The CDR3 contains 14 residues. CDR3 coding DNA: TGTGCCAGCAGTGAAGCTTCCCACACAGATACGCAGTATTTT. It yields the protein CASSEASHTDTQYF.

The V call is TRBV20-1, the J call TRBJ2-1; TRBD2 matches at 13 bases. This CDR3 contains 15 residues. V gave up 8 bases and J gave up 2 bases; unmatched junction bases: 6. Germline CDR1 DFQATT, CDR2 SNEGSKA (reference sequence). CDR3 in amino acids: CSPLLAGGTYNEQFF. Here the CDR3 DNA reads TGCAGTCCTTTACTAGCGGGGGGGACCTACAATGAGCAGTTCTTC.

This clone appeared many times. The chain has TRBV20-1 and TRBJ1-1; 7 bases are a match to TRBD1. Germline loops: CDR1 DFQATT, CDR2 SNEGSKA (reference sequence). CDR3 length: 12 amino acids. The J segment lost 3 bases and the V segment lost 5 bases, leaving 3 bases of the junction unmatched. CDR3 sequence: CSAPDRDTEAFF. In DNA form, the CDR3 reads TGCAGTGCTCCAGACAGGGACACTGAAGCTTTCTTT.

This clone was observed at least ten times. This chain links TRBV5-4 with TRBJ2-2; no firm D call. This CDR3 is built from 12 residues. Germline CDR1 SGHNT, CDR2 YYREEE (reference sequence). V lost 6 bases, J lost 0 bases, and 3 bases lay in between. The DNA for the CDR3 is TGTGCCAGCACTTCGAACACCGGGGAGCTGTTTTTT. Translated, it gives CASTSNTGELFF.

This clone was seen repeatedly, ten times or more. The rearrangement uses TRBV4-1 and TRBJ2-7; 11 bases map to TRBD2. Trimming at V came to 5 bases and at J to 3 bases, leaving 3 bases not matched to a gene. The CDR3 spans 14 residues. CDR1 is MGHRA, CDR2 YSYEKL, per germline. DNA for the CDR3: TGCGCCAGCAGCGGACTAGCGGGTAGCTACGAGCAGTACTTC. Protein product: CASSGLAGSYEQYF.

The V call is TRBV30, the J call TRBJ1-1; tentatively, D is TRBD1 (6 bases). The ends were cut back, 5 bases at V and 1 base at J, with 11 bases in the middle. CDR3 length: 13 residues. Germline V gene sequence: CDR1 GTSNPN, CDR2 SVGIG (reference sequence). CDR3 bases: TGTGCCTGGGAAGGACAGTCGAACACTGAAGCTTTCTTT. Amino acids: CAWEGQSNTEAFF.

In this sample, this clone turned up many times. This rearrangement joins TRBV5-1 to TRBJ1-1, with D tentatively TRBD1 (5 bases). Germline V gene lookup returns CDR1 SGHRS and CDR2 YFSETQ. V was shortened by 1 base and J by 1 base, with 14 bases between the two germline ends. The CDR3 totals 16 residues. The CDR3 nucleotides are TGCGCCAGCAGCTTGTTAGGGGTGGTGGGGAACACTGAAGCTTTCTTT. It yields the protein CASSLLGVVGNTEAFF.

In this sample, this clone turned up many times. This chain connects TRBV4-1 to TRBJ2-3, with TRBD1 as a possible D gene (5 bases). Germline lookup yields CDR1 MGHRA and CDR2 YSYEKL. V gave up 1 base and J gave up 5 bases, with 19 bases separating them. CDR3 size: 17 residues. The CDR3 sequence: CASSQGGLVLRRDTQYF. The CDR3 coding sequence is TGCGCCAGCAGCCAAGGGGGCCTGGTATTACGGCGAGATACGCAGTATTTT.

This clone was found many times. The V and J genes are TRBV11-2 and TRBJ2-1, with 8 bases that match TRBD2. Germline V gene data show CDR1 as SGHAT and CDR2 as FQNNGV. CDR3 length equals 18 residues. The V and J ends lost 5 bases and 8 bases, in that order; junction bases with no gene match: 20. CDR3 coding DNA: TGTGCCAGCAGCCCACCGTGGGCGGGGGGTGGTGAGGGACATGAGCAGTTCTTC. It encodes CASSPPWAGGGEGHEQFF.

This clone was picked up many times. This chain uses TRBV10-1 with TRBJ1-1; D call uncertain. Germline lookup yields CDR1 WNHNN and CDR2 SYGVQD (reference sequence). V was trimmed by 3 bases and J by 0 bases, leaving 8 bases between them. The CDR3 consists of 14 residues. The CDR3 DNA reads TGCGCCAGCAGTGAATTGGGGATGAACACTGAAGCTTTCTTT. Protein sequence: CASSELGMNTEAFF.